Shown below are 14 T cell receptor beta chains from a single sample sequenced in a study of blood T cells in healthy people across ages. Through a sample-barcoded 5' primer and a J-beta primer mix, a second PCR was run for roughly 6 to 11 cycles. MiXCR was run by TCRdb on the 5' RACE reads, yielding one entry per CDR3 protein. The sample lists hundreds of thousands of distinct CDR3 sequences; roughly 53% were seen once. The sequenced sample consisted of blood. Receptors were obtained from a man aged 55 to 70 in good health.

The gene calls are TRBV5-1 and TRBJ1-2; no firm D call. With 1 base removed from V and 6 bases from J, the gap between germline ends came to 13 bases. This CDR3 comprises 14 residues. Germline V gene lookup returns CDR1 SGHRS and CDR2 YFSETQ. The CDR3 protein is CASSLRGFGDGYTF. The CDR3, as DNA: TGCGCCAGCAGCTTGAGAGGGTTTGGGGATGGCTACACCTTC. Variable domain in full (rest from reference TRBV5-1 and TRBJ1-2): KAGVTQTPRYLIKTRGQQVTLSCSPISGHRSVSWYQQTPGQGLQFLFEYFSETQRNKGNFPGRFSGRQFSNSRSEMNVSTLELGDSALYLCASSLRGFGDGYTFGSGTRLTVV.

This chain joins TRBV20-1 and TRBJ2-4, with 9 bases identical to TRBD1. The CDR3 contains 14 residues. V shed 5 bases and J 6 bases; nucleotides not matched to a gene: 8. Germline V CDR1 and CDR2: DFQATT, SNEGSKA (reference sequence). CDR3 residues: CSASLPDRGNIQYF. Written as DNA, the CDR3 is TGCAGTGCTTCCCTCCCGGACAGGGGAAACATTCAGTACTTC.

This CDR3 is CASSLGTGSPLHF. In nucleotides, the CDR3 is TGTGCCAGCAGCTTAGGGACAGGGTCACCCCTCCACTTT. The rearrangement links TRBV7-9 to TRBJ1-6; 8 bases align to TRBD1. The CDR3 contains 13 residues. CDR1 is SEHNR, CDR2 FQNEAQ, per germline (reference sequence). J was trimmed by 10 bases and V by 1 base; bases with no gene match: 0.

The genes are TRBV27 and TRBJ1-4; D is ambiguous. Germline values: CDR1 MNHEY, CDR2 SMNVEV (reference sequence). V was trimmed by 5 bases and J by 3 bases, leaving 16 bases between them. The CDR3 covers 16 residues. Here the CDR3 DNA reads TGTGCCAGCAGTCCGACGACACGGCCTCCTAATGAAAAACTGTTTTTT. It codes for CASSPTTRPPNEKLFF.

The J gene is TRBJ2-7, the V gene TRBV7-9; 12 bases agree with TRBD1. Germline CDR1 is SEHNR and CDR2 is FQNEAQ (reference sequence). CDR3 length: 16 amino acids. The J segment lost 7 bases and the V segment lost 4 bases, leaving 11 bases of the junction unmatched. The CDR3 spells CASSSPGGTGGNEQYF. The CDR3 DNA reads as TGTGCCAGCAGCTCTCCTGGTGGGACAGGGGGCAATGAGCAGTACTTC. The variable domain in full, completed from reference TRBV7-9 and TRBJ2-7, reads DTGVSQNPRHKITKRGQNVTFRCDPISEHNRLYWYRQTLGQGPEFLTYFQNEAQLEKSRLLSDRFSAERPKGSFSTLEIQRTEQGDSAMYLCASSSPGGTGGNEQYFGPGTRLTVT.

The gene calls are TRBV10-3 and TRBJ1-2, with D unresolved. V lost 8 bases and J lost 0, with 16 bases in between. The V gene's germline CDR1 is ENHRY and CDR2 SYGVKD. The CDR3 totals 15 residues. CDR3 coding DNA: TGTGCCATCTCCGAGGGTAGTGGGACTAACTATGGCTACACCTTC. This sequence encodes CAISEGSGTNYGYTF.

This chain links TRBV20-1 with TRBJ2-3, with no clear D. V shed 8 bases and J shed 1 base, with 7 bases lying between them. The CDR3 totals 11 residues. The V gene's germline CDR1 is DFQATT and CDR2 SNEGSKA (reference sequence). For the CDR3, the DNA is TGCAGTTCGGTTGGCACAGATACGCAGTATTTT. Translation: CSSVGTDTQYF.

In this sample, this clonotype turned up a few times. V gene TRBV20-1 combines with J gene TRBJ2-7, with 8 bases lining up with TRBD1. With V trimmed by 3 bases and J by 2 bases, 3 bases remained unmatched. The V gene's germline CDR1 is DFQATT and CDR2 SNEGSKA (reference sequence). This CDR3 comprises 13 residues. CDR3 DNA sequence: TGCAGTGCTAGCGGGACAGGACCCTACGAGCAGTACTTC. Translated: CSASGTGPYEQYF.

The rearrangement links TRBV14 to TRBJ2-1, with TRBD2 as a possible D gene (5 bases). This CDR3 spans 17 amino acids. Trimming removed 0 bases from V and 2 bases from J, with 14 bases in between. The germline V gene has CDR1 SGHDN and CDR2 FVKESK. The CDR3 reads CASSQEKAGITYNEQFF. CDR3 DNA: TGTGCCAGCAGCCAAGAGAAAGCCGGGATAACCTACAATGAGCAGTTCTTC.

Only a few counts were recorded for this clonotype. This chain joins TRBV7-2 and TRBJ1-4; 8 bases agree with TRBD1. V trimming: 5 bases; J trimming: 4 bases; junction bases outside the gene matches: 3. The CDR3 totals 14 residues. Germline V gene data show CDR1 as SGHTA and CDR2 as FQGNSA. CDR3 protein: CASSKDRVNEKLFF. The CDR3 DNA reads TGTGCCAGCAGCAAGGACAGGGTTAATGAAAAACTGTTTTTT.

This clonotype was counted once. The V gene is TRBV3-1, the J gene TRBJ2-3; D perhaps matches TRBD1 (6 bases). Trimming took off 5 bases at V and 0 bases at J, with 12 bases between the two ends. CDR1 is LGHDT and CDR2 is YNNKEL in the germline V gene (reference sequence). The CDR3 is 15 residues long. Here the CDR3 reads CASSGGKGSTDTQYF. The DNA for the CDR3 is TGTGCCAGCAGCGGGGGCAAGGGTAGCACAGATACGCAGTATTTT.

This clonotype was observed at least ten times. CDR3 bases: TGTGCCAGCAGCTTCGGGGCGAGGACTGGGGCCAACGTCCTGACTTTC. It is translated as CASSFGARTGANVLTF. The chain links TRBV5-4 to TRBJ2-6, with D perhaps given as TRBD1 or TRBD2 (5 bases each). V dropped 2 bases and J dropped 2 bases, with 11 bases sitting between them. This CDR3 is built from 16 residues. The V gene's germline CDR1 is SGHNT and CDR2 YYREEE (reference sequence). Combining the CDR3 with reference TRBV5-4 and TRBJ2-6 gives the whole variable domain ETGVTQSPTHLIKTRGQQVTLRCSSQSGHNTVSWYQQALGQGPQFIFQYYREEENGRGNFPPRFSGLQFPNYSSELNVNALELDDSALYLCASSFGARTGANVLTFGAGSRLTVL.

The V call is TRBV10-3, the J call TRBJ1-2; the D is unclear. The germline V gene has CDR1 ENHRY and CDR2 SYGVKD. This CDR3 contains 15 residues. Trimming shortened V by 0 bases and J by 5 bases, and 13 bases separated the two germline ends. This chain's CDR3 is CAISESNRDPYGYTF. The DNA for the CDR3 is TGTGCCATCAGTGAGTCGAACAGAGACCCGTATGGCTACACCTTC.

The V call is TRBV2, the J call TRBJ2-7, with no clear D. This CDR3 has 14 amino acids. Germline assignment: CDR1 SNHLY and CDR2 FYNNEI. The V gene lost 5 bases and the J gene lost 0 bases, with 11 bases spanning the gap. The CDR3 protein is CASSKTGFSYEQYF. The CDR3 DNA is TGTGCCAGCAGTAAGACTGGTTTCTCCTACGAGCAGTACTTC.